The 22 T cell receptor beta chains listed next were all sequenced from one sample in a study of cytomegalovirus exposure and HLA in healthy donors. Primers included in the PCR were 60 Vbeta and 13 Jbeta primers. This table comes from immunoSEQ multiplex PCR, and its TCRdb copy is limited to in-frame clones, with some not included. The sample consists of approximately 120,000 clones, 78% of them appearing once. The sequenced sample was PBMCs. The source is a young man in good health and CMV-seropositive.

The chain couples TRBV4-2 to TRBJ2-1; 7 bases are a match to TRBD2. The CDR3 is made up of 17 amino acids. The germline gives CDR1 LGHNA, CDR2 YNFKEQ. The J segment lost 1 base and the V segment lost 0 bases, leaving 6 bases of the junction unmatched. The CDR3 reads CASSQDRAGVSYNEQFF. The CDR3 nucleotides are TGTGCCAGCAGCCAAGACCGGGCGGGAGTGTCCTACAATGAGCAGTTCTTC.

This chain uses TRBV19 with TRBJ1-5; TRBD1 matches at 11 bases. Trimming took 11 bases from V and 3 from J; bases not matched to a gene: 12. The germline gives CDR1 LNHDA, CDR2 SQIVND (reference sequence). CDR3 length equals 16 residues. The CDR3 nucleotides are TGTGCCGCTAAAGCTGTTGGACAGGGGGCCAATCAGCCCCAGCATTTT. Its translation: CAAKAVGQGANQPQHF.

V gene TRBV10-1 combines with J gene TRBJ2-1; TRBD1 is a possible D gene (6 bases). Germline values: CDR1 WNHNN, CDR2 SYGVQD (reference sequence). V was trimmed by 2 bases and J by 7 bases, leaving 15 bases between them. There are 15 residues in the CDR3. This CDR3 reads CASSENKGHANEQFF. DNA of the CDR3: TGCGCCAGCAGTGAGAACAAGGGACATGCGAATGAGCAGTTCTTC.

The rearrangement joins TRBV5-1 to TRBJ1-2; 8 bases align to TRBD1. The CDR3 spans 14 residues. The V gene end was trimmed by 2 bases and the J gene end by 5 bases; junction bases not matched to a gene: 5. The germline V gene has CDR1 SGHRS and CDR2 YFSETQ. CDR3 bases: TGCGCCAGCAGCTTACGGGACAGGAGATATGGCTACACCTTC. This encodes CASSLRDRRYGYTF. The whole variable domain, remainder taken from reference TRBV5-1 and TRBJ1-2, is KAGVTQTPRYLIKTRGQQVTLSCSPISGHRSVSWYQQTPGQGLQFLFEYFSETQRNKGNFPGRFSGRQFSNSRSEMNVSTLELGDSALYLCASSLRDRRYGYTFGSGTRLTVV.

The chain is built from TRBV5-4 and TRBJ2-2; 8 nucleotides match TRBD1. This CDR3 spans 16 amino acids. In germline, CDR1 is SGHNT, CDR2 YYREEE (reference sequence). J lost 0 bases, V lost 4 bases, and 5 bases had no gene match. Here the CDR3 reads CASSPQTGANTGELFF. CDR3 in DNA: TGTGCCAGCAGCCCACAGACAGGGGCGAACACCGGGGAGCTGTTTTTT. Full variable domain (outside the CDR3, taken from reference TRBV5-4 and TRBJ2-2): ETGVTQSPTHLIKTRGQQVTLRCSSQSGHNTVSWYQQALGQGPQFIFQYYREEENGRGNFPPRFSGLQFPNYSSELNVNALELDDSALYLCASSPQTGANTGELFFGEGSRLTVL.

The genes are TRBV10-1 and TRBJ2-1, with 9 positions matching TRBD1. CDR1 and CDR2 (germline): WNHNN, SYGVQD (reference sequence). This CDR3 is 18 amino acids long. V dropped 1 base and J dropped 5; count of bases not matched to a gene: 12. CDR3 nucleotides: TGCGCCAGCAGTGAGTTCCGACGAGGGACAGGGCGCGACAATGAGCAGTTCTTC. Translation: CASSEFRRGTGRDNEQFF.

The chain carries TRBV10-1 and TRBJ1-1; weak D call: TRBD1 (6 bases). Trimming cost V 8 bases and J 4 bases, with 17 bases left between them. Germline lookup yields CDR1 WNHNN and CDR2 SYGVQD (reference sequence). This CDR3 has 14 residues. CDR3 residues: CASSKTGRSTEAFF. The DNA for the CDR3 is TGCGCCAGCTCCAAGACAGGACGATCCACTGAAGCTTTCTTT.

This clone has just a few counts. This chain links TRBV27 with TRBJ2-7, with TRBD1 identical over 9 bases. Trimming at V came to 3 bases and at J to 6 bases, leaving 6 bases not matched to a gene. Germline V gene lookup returns CDR1 MNHEY and CDR2 SMNVEV (reference sequence). The CDR3 has 14 residues. CDR3 protein: CASSFPGQGSEQYF. The CDR3 DNA reads as TGTGCCAGCAGTTTCCCGGGACAGGGTTCCGAGCAGTACTTC.

The DNA for the CDR3 is TGTGCCATCACCGAGCGGAATACGCAGTATTTT. Its protein is CAITERNTQYF. This chain connects TRBV10-3 to TRBJ2-3, with a weak D call TRBD2 (5 bases). This CDR3 spans 11 amino acids. With 7 bases removed from V and 7 bases from J, the gap between germline ends came to 9 bases. The germline CDR1 and CDR2 sequences are ENHRY and SYGVKD.

The V call is TRBV14, the J call TRBJ2-5, with 8 bases matching TRBD2. Germline V gene lookup returns CDR1 SGHDN and CDR2 FVKESK. The V segment lost 1 base and the J segment 4 bases; nucleotides outside the gene matches: 2. The CDR3 is 14 amino acids. CDR3 in DNA: TGTGCCAGCAGCCAAGCTCTAGCGGGAGAGACCCAGTACTTC. Translated, it gives CASSQALAGETQYF.

The J gene is TRBJ2-7, the V gene TRBV28; tentatively, D is TRBD1 (5 bases). Deletions cut 6 bases from V and 3 bases from J, with 9 bases between. CDR3 size: 12 residues. Germline assignment: CDR1 MDHEN and CDR2 SYDVKM. The CDR3 DNA is TGTGCCAGCAGGACTGACAGCTACGAGCAGTACTTC. Residues: CASRTDSYEQYF.

The rearrangement uses TRBV4-2 and TRBJ2-1, with D maybe TRBD2 (7 bases). The CDR3 is 15 residues long. Deletions cut 1 base from V and 9 bases from J, with 16 bases between. Germline V lookup: CDR1 LGHNA, CDR2 YNFKEQ. CDR3 region: CASSQVGGGIVEQFF. For the CDR3, the DNA is TGTGCCAGCAGCCAAGTGGGAGGGGGGATAGTTGAGCAGTTCTTC.

This clone was counted a single time. V usage is TRBV9 and J usage is TRBJ1-2, with 8 positions matching TRBD1. With 3 bases clipped from V and 3 bases from J, the junction kept 7 bases outside the gene matches. CDR3 size: 15 residues. Per the germline V gene, CDR1 is SGDLS and CDR2 is YYNGEE. The DNA of the CDR3 is TGTGCCAGCAGCGACAGGACAGGGATGGACTATGGCTACACCTTC. Encoded protein: CASSDRTGMDYGYTF.

This sequence joins TRBV5-1 and TRBJ2-5; a possible D gene is TRBD2 (5 bases). Germline lookup yields CDR1 SGHRS and CDR2 YFSETQ. The V and J ends lost 3 bases and 3 bases respectively, with 9 bases between them. The CDR3 consists of 13 residues. DNA of the CDR3: TGCGCCAGCAGCTATGTGACTAAAGAGACCCAGTACTTC. Its translation: CASSYVTKETQYF.

This sequence joins TRBV7-2 and TRBJ2-3, with TRBD2 identical over 13 bases. V trimming: 5 bases; J trimming: 5 bases; junction bases outside the gene matches: 7. The CDR3 sequence is 16 residues long. Germline CDR1 and CDR2: SGHTA and FQGNSA. The chain's CDR3 is CASSPRTSGRGDTQYF. The CDR3 nucleotides read TGTGCCAGCAGCCCCAGGACTAGCGGGAGAGGAGATACGCAGTATTTT.

About this clone itself: Germline is not matched at one junction end, which may reflect a read error. J is TRBJ1-1 and V is TRBV4-2, with TRBD1 matching over 10 bases. The CDR3 extends over 15 amino acids. CDR1 is LGHNA and CDR2 is YNFKEQ in the germline V gene. The CDR3 here is CVSSQPGTGEPEAFF. The DNA of the CDR3 is TGTGTCAGCAGCCAGCCCGGGACAGGGGAGCCTGAAGCTTTCTTT.

The V call is TRBV14, the J call TRBJ1-1; 7 nucleotides match TRBD1. The CDR3 totals 16 residues. Trimming took 3 bases from V and 4 from J; bases not matched to a gene: 11. Per the germline V gene, CDR1 is SGHDN and CDR2 is FVKESK. The CDR3 loop is CASSHLEGKGATEAFF. The CDR3 DNA reads TGTGCCAGCAGCCACTTAGAGGGGAAGGGGGCCACTGAAGCTTTCTTT.

The rearrangement links TRBV4-2 to TRBJ1-4; 7 nucleotides match TRBD1. CDR3 length: 17 amino acids. The germline CDR1 and CDR2 sequences are LGHNA and YNFKEQ. V trimming: 1 base; J trimming: 1 base; junction bases outside the gene matches: 6. The CDR3 loop is CASSQVAGGRTNEKLFF. The CDR3 DNA sequence: TGTGCCAGCAGCCAAGTTGCAGGGGGGAGAACTAATGAAAAACTGTTTTTT.

This chain uses TRBV27 with TRBJ1-4; 7 positions agree with TRBD1. The ends lost 6 bases at V and 8 bases at J; junction bases unmatched: 9. CDR1 and CDR2 from the germline V gene are MNHEY and SMNVEV (reference sequence). This CDR3 comprises 14 residues. CDR3 residues: CASSQGQVYEKLFF. Written as DNA, the CDR3 is TGTGCCAGCAGCCAAGGACAGGTTTACGAAAAACTGTTTTTT.

A note on this clone: The junction departs from germline at one end; a sequencing error may be responsible. This chain links TRBV4-1 with TRBJ2-7, with 9 bases that match TRBD2. CDR3 length: 15 amino acids. Germline values: CDR1 MGHRA, CDR2 YSYEKL. The CDR3 DNA reads as TGCGCCAGCAGCCCTCTGGGGACTAGCTCCGACGAGCAGTACTTC. As protein: CASSPLGTSSDEQYF.

The V gene is TRBV7-2, the J gene TRBJ1-2; D might be TRBD1 (6 bases). Germline CDR1 SGHTA, CDR2 FQGNSA. The CDR3 spans 13 residues. V lost 2 bases and J 8 bases, leaving 12 bases between the germline ends. The chain's CDR3 is CASSLKGGDGYTF. In nucleotides, the CDR3 is TGTGCCAGCAGCTTAAAAGGGGGGGACGGCTACACCTTC.

A few counts support this clone. CDR3 sequence: CASSINSNTEAFF. As DNA, the CDR3 is TGTGCCAGTAGTATAAACTCGAACACTGAAGCTTTCTTT. The chain has TRBV19 and TRBJ1-1; no reliable D call. The CDR3 extends over 13 amino acids. Germline CDR1 is LNHDA and CDR2 is SQIVND (reference sequence). V lost 2 bases and J lost 1, with 5 bases in between.